Listed below are T cell receptor beta chains from one sample, sequenced in a study of blood T cell repertoires in COVID-19. Clones were read by immunoSEQ multiplex PCR, and TCRdb kept only the in-frame ones, dropping some. The sample lists over 150,000 clones, about 85% occurring once. Sequencing was carried out using peripheral blood. The receptor set was obtained from a man aged 40-49 years with acute or convalescent COVID-19. The CDR3 runs from the conserved cysteine through the conserved F or W. Not every row has a clone size; where given, it reads once, few, many or a size class.

v_gene: TRBV3-1/TRBV3-2
abundance: once
j_gene: TRBJ1-3
CDR3aa: CASSHRGSGNTIYF

v_gene: TRBV7-2
abundance: .
j_gene: TRBJ2-4
CDR3aa: CASSQSASGGFIQYF

v_gene: TRBV5-1
abundance: .
j_gene: TRBJ1-2
CDR3aa: CASSLEGATGGDGYTF

v_gene: TRBV9
abundance: .
j_gene: TRBJ2-1
CDR3aa: CASSGRGAGGNEQFF

v_gene: TRBV29-1
abundance: .
j_gene: TRBJ2-7
CDR3aa: CSVEGSGAFEQYF

v_gene: TRBV3-1/TRBV3-2
abundance: .
j_gene: TRBJ2-2
CDR3aa: CASSRRGQVWAGELFF

v_gene: TRBV6-5
abundance: .
j_gene: TRBJ1-4
CDR3aa: CASSLRGSEEKLFF

v_gene: TRBV7-2
abundance: .
j_gene: TRBJ2-7
CDR3aa: CASSSDSLYEQYF

v_gene: TRBV5-6
abundance: .
j_gene: TRBJ1-3
CDR3aa: CASTQGAPGNTIYF

v_gene: TRBV16
abundance: .
j_gene: TRBJ2-1
CDR3aa: CASSQFGGEQFF

v_gene: TRBV19
abundance: .
j_gene: TRBJ2-3
CDR3aa: CASSMRHPDTQYF

v_gene: TRBV18
abundance: .
j_gene: TRBJ1-1
CDR3aa: CASAGQGNTEAFF

v_gene: TRBV10-3
abundance: .
j_gene: TRBJ2-6
CDR3aa: CANAGDGANVLTF

v_gene: TRBV5-4
abundance: .
j_gene: TRBJ1-1
CDR3aa: CASSVGWRQSNTEAFF

v_gene: TRBV28
abundance: .
j_gene: TRBJ2-2
CDR3aa: CASSFQGGTGELFF

v_gene: TRBV30
abundance: .
j_gene: TRBJ1-2
CDR3aa: CAWSKDWGDYGYTF

v_gene: TRBV20-1
abundance: .
j_gene: TRBJ1-1
CDR3aa: CSARADSEAFF

v_gene: TRBV4-1
abundance: .
j_gene: TRBJ1-2
CDR3aa: CASSQAEAYGYTF

v_gene: TRBV10-3
abundance: .
j_gene: TRBJ2-1
CDR3aa: CAIRGTDPYNEQFF

v_gene: TRBV11-2
abundance: .
j_gene: TRBJ1-4
CDR3aa: CASTRGPATNEKLFF

v_gene: TRBV5-1
abundance: few
j_gene: TRBJ2-6
CDR3aa: CASSLGRQGRSGANVLTF

v_gene: TRBV7-2
abundance: .
j_gene: TRBJ1-5
CDR3aa: CASSPETGNQPQHF

v_gene: TRBV2
abundance: .
j_gene: TRBJ2-5
CDR3aa: CASKWRGLGETQYF

v_gene: TRBV7-9
abundance: .
j_gene: TRBJ1-2
CDR3aa: CASSLALGGGYTF

v_gene: TRBV12-5
abundance: .
j_gene: TRBJ2-3
CDR3aa: CASGWPRGTGTDTQYF

v_gene: TRBV29-1
abundance: once
j_gene: TRBJ1-1
CDR3aa: CSAGKERTEAFF

v_gene: TRBV5-1
abundance: .
j_gene: TRBJ1-3
CDR3aa: CASSLEGGSGNTIYF

v_gene: TRBV6-5
abundance: .
j_gene: TRBJ1-4
CDR3aa: CASNVQGADSEKLFF

v_gene: TRBV7-9
abundance: .
j_gene: TRBJ1-3
CDR3aa: CASSHISETSDF

v_gene: TRBV19
abundance: .
j_gene: TRBJ2-1
CDR3aa: CASSMGLTSGGFYNEQFF

v_gene: TRBV9
abundance: .
j_gene: TRBJ2-7
CDR3aa: CASSVGAGTGFEQYF

v_gene: TRBV19
abundance: .
j_gene: TRBJ1-5
CDR3aa: CASSIRGAQPQHF

v_gene: TRBV7-6
abundance: .
j_gene: TRBJ2-3
CDR3aa: CASSLGEADTQYF

v_gene: TRBV7-2
abundance: .
j_gene: TRBJ1-1
CDR3aa: CASSPLQGAPHEAFF

v_gene: TRBV12-3/TRBV12-4
abundance: .
j_gene: TRBJ1-5
CDR3aa: CASRPTGGQPQHF

v_gene: TRBV7-2
abundance: .
j_gene: TRBJ1-2
CDR3aa: CASSSTGYYGYTF

v_gene: TRBV7-3
abundance: .
j_gene: TRBJ2-5
CDR3aa: CASSRGRSEETQYF

v_gene: TRBV18
abundance: .
j_gene: TRBJ1-2
CDR3aa: CASSPMGQNYGYTF